These T cell receptor beta chains were read from a single sample in a study of OX40 agonist ivuxolimab in advanced cancers. Some clones are missing from TCRdb's copy, which holds only in-frame ones; the method was immunoSEQ multiplex PCR. The sample lists 89,000 or so clones; about 90% were seen once. The sample here was CD4+ or CD8+ T cells sorted from blood, taken in a trial of the OX40 agonist ivuxolimab. Every receptor here comes from an adult with an advanced solid tumor such as melanoma, head and neck, liver or kidney cancer. Both conserved end residues are trimmed from each CDR3. Each record gives: CDR3 length, V gene, J gene, CDR3 protein.

>14|TRBV9|TRBJ1-1
ASSVGGALGNTEAF
>12|TRBV30|TRBJ1-6
AWSTSQGNSPLH
>13|TRBV6-6|TRBJ2-5
ASKLAGGPGETQY
>13|TRBV10-3|TRBJ2-3
AISEGSGYTDTQY
>14|TRBV9|TRBJ1-1
ASSAHRSNTNTEAF
>11|TRBV29-1|TRBJ1-2
SVTTQGNYGYT
>12|TRBV21-1|TRBJ2-7
ASSKDRDRYEQY
>12|TRBV7-3|TRBJ1-1
ASSSETGDTEAF
>12|TRBV15|TRBJ2-2
ATSRESRYGELF
>12|TRBV28|TRBJ2-3
ASSLGGSTDTQY
>11|TRBV6-6|TRBJ2-7
ASSYSRGARQY
>10|TRBV6-1|TRBJ1-5
ASSGSGQPQH
>14|TRBV5-1|TRBJ2-3
ASSLVARGVADTQY
>14|TRBV9|TRBJ1-1
ASSVEGGAQDTEAF
>10|TRBV25-1|TRBJ2-7
ASSATAYEQY
>12|TRBV29-1|TRBJ2-1
SVVRPGTLNEQF
>15|TRBV27|TRBJ2-5
ASSSVATSGPQETQY
>10|TRBV2|TRBJ2-7
AGSTAGYEQY
>12|TRBV14|TRBJ1-4
ASSRIPSGEKLF
>11|TRBV2|TRBJ2-7
ASSGVAGREQY
>14|TRBV19|TRBJ1-5
ASRPAPRGPGQPQH
>13|TRBV5-4|TRBJ2-3
ASSLRLGRSDTQY
>13|TRBV25-1|TRBJ1-2
ASSALGTALYGYT
>13|TRBV19|TRBJ2-1
ASSIGGRLVNEQF
>14|TRBV5-5|TRBJ1-1
ASSVDHVGGRTEAF
>13|TRBV19|TRBJ2-3
ASSILRSSTDTQY
>14|TRBV4-1|TRBJ2-1
ASSHLGLSSYNEQF
>12|TRBV7-6|TRBJ2-1
ASTPGLAGDGQF